This paragraph reports one T cell receptor beta chain. There is no known antigen for this receptor. Base quality data are lacking; no much larger clone is found one base away. Genomic DNA was extracted from sorted cells for sequencing of the TCRbeta CDR3 region. The immunoSEQ Assay was used to sequence the TCRbeta CDR3 regions. This immuneACCESS table, as held by TCRdb, lists in-frame sequences with V and J called but not all clones. Of the missing ones, under half trace to an unresolved V gene in checked studies; the others have no known cause. This sample holds some 65,000 clones; 75% to 90% were observed only once. The ten largest clones represent around 12% of the sample. The data are from a study of OX40 agonist ivuxolimab in advanced cancers. For the study in its entirety: Ivuxolimab was an agonistic, fully human IgG2 monoclonal antibody directed against OX40 (CD134), a costimulatory receptor. Intravenous ivuxolimab was administered to patients every 2 weeks at six dose levels: 0.01, 0.1, 0.3, 1.5, 3 and 10 mg/kg. Of the roughly 54 dose-escalation patients, hepatocellular carcinoma was present in 19, melanoma in some 15, renal cell carcinoma in 9 and head and neck cancer in 9. In the dose-escalation cohort, more than 80% of patients were male, and the mean age was roughly 60 years with a range of roughly 23 to 79. Prior anti-PD-1, anti-PD-L1 or anti-CTLA-4 therapy was permitted, and approximately 39% of dose-escalation patients had received checkpoint inhibitors. Partial responses were achieved by three dose-escalation patients, of whom one had hepatocellular carcinoma and two had cutaneous melanoma. The point of sequencing TCRbeta in the periphery was to test whether ivuxolimab changed TCR sequence diversity and drove clonal T-cell expansion. The paper covers the monotherapy dose-escalation part of the phase I ivuxolimab trial, which included N = 52 patients. On the study overall, not on this receptor specifically: In the 0.1-3.0 mg/kg groups, partial responders were among the patients with the lowest normalized peripheral clonal expansion, particularly in CD8+ T cells. Which antigens the clonally expanded peripheral T cells were specific for was not determined. At doses of 0.1 to 3.0 mg/kg, clonal expansion of both CD4+ and CD8+ T cells in blood was seen between baseline and week 6. Low levels of normalized T-cell clonal expansion were also seen in some patients who did not respond. On average, CD8+ T cells showed more expanded clones than CD4+ T cells after ivuxolimab.

Patients with autoimmune disease history or receiving systemic immunosuppression were excluded from the trial. Peripheral blood for TCR sequencing was collected from all dose cohorts at baseline, on cycle 4 day 1, and on cycle 7 day 1. The samples were taken from a phase I, first-in-human, multicenter, open-label dose-escalation trial of ivuxolimab. Adults with locally advanced or metastatic melanoma, renal cell, hepatocellular, or head and neck squamous cell carcinoma were enrolled in the trial. Before TCR sequencing, CD4+ and CD8+ T cells were separately sorted from peripheral blood. Sequences SGHNT (CDR1) and YYREEE (CDR2) are obtained from the germline V gene (reference sequence). Its CDR3 holds 14 amino acids, cysteine through phenylalanine. Only CDR3 DNA is held: 42 bases, read in frame from base 1. V is pruned by 2 bases and J by 6 bases, leaving 5 bases of the junction without a gene match.

The source of this sequence is an adult with an advanced solid tumor such as melanoma, head and neck, liver or kidney cancer. This material consisted of CD4+ or CD8+ T cells sorted from blood, taken in a trial of the OX40 agonist ivuxolimab. The rearranged segments are TRBV5-4 and TRBJ1-1, and 9 junctional nucleotides match TRBD1. The DNA sequence follows: TGTGCCAGCAGCTTCCCGGGACAGGGCGCTGAAGCTTTCTTT. It translates to CASSFPGQGAEAFF.